This T cell receptor beta chain was retrieved from a study of blood T cell repertoires in COVID-19. TCRdb keeps only in-frame clones here, not all; method: immunoSEQ multiplex PCR. The sample lists about 200,000 clones, about 85% seen once, with roughly 10% in the top ten. The CDR3 contains 17 residues. With 3 bases removed from V and 4 bases from J, the gap between germline ends came to 19 bases. Germline-derived CDR1 and CDR2 are LNHDA and SQIVND (reference sequence). This clonotype was obtained from a woman between 45 and 65 years old with COVID-19, enrolled during active disease. The chain employs TRBV19 and TRBJ2-1; D is perhaps TRBD2 (6 bases). The sample taken for sequencing was peripheral blood. The CDR3 DNA reads TGTGCCAGTAGTATTTCAGCGGGCCGATTCACTTACAATGAGCAGTTCTTC. Residues: CASSISAGRFTYNEQFF.